This entry is about one TCR beta chain. In TCRdb, the RACE reads were re-called with MiXCR into one record per CDR3 protein. The sample consists of fewer than 300,000 distinct CDR3 sequences, about 7.7% of them appearing once. This specimen comes from a study of human T cells and chemical hapten exposure. Time point denoted: pre-sensitization, week 0. Treatment denoted: therapeutic diphenylcyclopropenone sensitization with weekly scalp DPC. This receptor was identified in a man aged 18 to 29 with alopecia areata. Some clones in this sample may be carry-over from other donors' samples. The sample here was whole blood, taken in connection with sensitization to the hapten diphenylcyclopropenone (DPC).

The CDR3 nucleotides read TGTGCCACCAGCAGAGACCCCGGGACAGGTACCGAGCAGTACTTC. Protein: CATSRDPGTGTEQYF. This chain joins TRBV15 and TRBJ2-7, with 8 bases that match TRBD1. The ends lost 0 bases at V and 6 bases at J; junction bases unmatched: 7. In germline, CDR1 is LNHNV, CDR2 YYDKDF (reference sequence). The CDR3 runs to 15 residues.